This record concerns one T cell receptor beta chain sequence. A single base separates this from a much larger clone, so it may be a read error. With 10%, 30% or 50% of RNA, roughly 20,000 to 1,000,000 naive CD8 T cells were sequenced. When naive CD8 T cells were sorted, they were gated as CD8+CD4-CCR7+CD45RA+. This entry is derived from a study of molecular identifiers for immune sequencing clone quantification. TCRdb processed the PCR reads anew with MiXCR; each CDR3 protein has one entry. This table holds 350,000 or so distinct CDR3 sequences, over 20% found once. Sequenced material: naive CD8+ T cells from blood, with Jurkat cell RNA spiked in. Subset given: FACS-sorted CD8+CD4-CCR7+CD45RA+ naive T cells. The source of this sequence is a human donor in good health. Some libraries in this study had Jurkat cell RNA spiked in.

CDR3 sequence: CASSSLPASRGTGELCF. CDR3 DNA sequence: TGTGCCAGCAGCTCTCTACCGGCCTCGAGAGGCACCGGGGAGCTGTGTTTT. The chain is built from TRBV7-7 and TRBJ2-2; tentative D call: TRBD2 (5 bases). CDR1 is SSHAT, CDR2 FNYEAQ, per germline (reference sequence). This CDR3 region has 17 residues. The full variable domain, completed using reference TRBV7-7 and TRBJ2-2, is GAGVSQSPRYKVTKRGQDVTLRCDPISSHATLYWYQQALGQGPEFLTYFNYEAQPDKSGLPSDRFSAERPEGSISTLTIQRTEQRDSAMYRCASSSLPASRGTGELCFGEGSRLTVL.